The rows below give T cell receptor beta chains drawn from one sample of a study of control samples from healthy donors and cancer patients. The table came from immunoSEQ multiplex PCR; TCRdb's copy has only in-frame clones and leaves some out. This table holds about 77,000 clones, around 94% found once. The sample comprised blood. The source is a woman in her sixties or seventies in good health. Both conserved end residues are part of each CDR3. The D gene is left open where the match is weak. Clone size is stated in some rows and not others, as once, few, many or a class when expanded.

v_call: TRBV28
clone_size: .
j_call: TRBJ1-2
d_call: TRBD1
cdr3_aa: CASNLPGQLNYGYTF
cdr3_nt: TGTGCCAGCAACCTACCGGGACAGCTGAACTATGGCTACACCTTC

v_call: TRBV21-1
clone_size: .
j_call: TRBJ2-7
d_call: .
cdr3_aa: CASSKDPTSSYEQYF
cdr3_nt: TGTGCCAGCAGCAAAGACCCGACTAGCAGCTACGAGCAGTACTTC

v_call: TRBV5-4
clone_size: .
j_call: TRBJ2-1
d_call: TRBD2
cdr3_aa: CASSLVAASGPLGNEQFF
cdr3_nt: TGTGCCAGCAGCTTGGTGGCTGCTAGCGGCCCTTTGGGCAATGAGCAGTTCTTC

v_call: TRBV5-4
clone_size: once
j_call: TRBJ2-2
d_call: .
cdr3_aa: CASGKGGNANTGELFF
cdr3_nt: TGTGCCAGCGGCAAGGGGGGCAATGCGAACACCGGGGAGCTGTTTTTT

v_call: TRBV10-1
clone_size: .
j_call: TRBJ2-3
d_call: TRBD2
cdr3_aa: CASSDWLAGTSGTQYF
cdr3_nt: TGCGCCAGCAGTGACTGGCTAGCGGGGACTTCGGGGACGCAGTATTTT

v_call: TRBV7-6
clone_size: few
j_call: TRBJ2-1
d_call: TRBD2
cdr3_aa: CASSLAGGANEQFF
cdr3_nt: TGTGCCAGCAGCTTAGCGGGAGGGGCAAATGAGCAGTTCTTC

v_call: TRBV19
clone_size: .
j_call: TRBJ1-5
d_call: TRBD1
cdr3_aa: CASSGTGGNNQPQHF
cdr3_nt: TGTGCCAGTAGTGGGACAGGGGGAAATAATCAGCCCCAGCATTTT

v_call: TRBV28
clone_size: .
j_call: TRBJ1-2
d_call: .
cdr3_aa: CASSLSTGSNYGYTF
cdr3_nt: TGTGCCAGCAGTTTAAGTACAGGGAGTAACTATGGCTACACCTTC

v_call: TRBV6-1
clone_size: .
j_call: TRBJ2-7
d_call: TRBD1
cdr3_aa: CASSELGQGYEQYF
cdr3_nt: TGTGCCAGCAGTGAACTGGGACAGGGCTACGAGCAGTACTTC

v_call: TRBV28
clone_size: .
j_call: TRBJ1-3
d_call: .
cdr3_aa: CASSRNSGNTIYF
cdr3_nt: TGTGCCAGCAGCAGGAACTCTGGAAACACCATATATTTT

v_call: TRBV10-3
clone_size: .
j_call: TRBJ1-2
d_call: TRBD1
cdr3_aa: CAISEQGQGVGYGYTF
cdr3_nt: TGTGCCATCAGTGAGCAGGGACAGGGGGTAGGCTATGGCTACACCTTC

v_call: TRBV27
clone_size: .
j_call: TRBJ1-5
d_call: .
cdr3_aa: CASSFGGSSNQPQHF
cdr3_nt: TGTGCCAGCAGTTTTGGGGGCTCGAGCAATCAGCCCCAGCATTTT

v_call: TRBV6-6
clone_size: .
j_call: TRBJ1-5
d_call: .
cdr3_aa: CASSYRNQPQHF
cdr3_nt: TGTGCCAGCAGTTACCGGAATCAGCCCCAGCATTTT

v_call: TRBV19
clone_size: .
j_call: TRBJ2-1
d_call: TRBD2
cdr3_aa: CASRTRGTSGNEQFF
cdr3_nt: TGTGCCAGTAGGACCCGCGGGACTAGCGGAAATGAGCAGTTCTTC

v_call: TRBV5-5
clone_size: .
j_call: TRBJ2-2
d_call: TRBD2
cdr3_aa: CASSLATSGYTGELFF
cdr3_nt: TGTGCCAGCAGCTTGGCAACTAGCGGGTACACCGGGGAGCTGTTTTTT

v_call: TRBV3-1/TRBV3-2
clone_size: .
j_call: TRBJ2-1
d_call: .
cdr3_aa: CASSPPQLGLYDEQFF
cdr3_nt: TGTGCCAGCAGCCCTCCCCAACTAGGATTGTATGATGAGCAGTTCTTC

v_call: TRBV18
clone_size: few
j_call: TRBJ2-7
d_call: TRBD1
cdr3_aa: CASSPPGGSLPHLYF
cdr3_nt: TGTGCCAGCTCACCTCCAGGGGGCAGCCTACCCCATTTGTACTTC

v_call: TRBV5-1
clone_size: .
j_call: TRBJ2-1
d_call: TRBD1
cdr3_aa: CASSLTRAGQGINEQFF
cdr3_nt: TGCGCCAGCAGCTTGACGCGGGCCGGACAGGGGATCAATGAGCAGTTCTTC

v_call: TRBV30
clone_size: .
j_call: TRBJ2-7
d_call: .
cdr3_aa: CAWSVTNPVEGEQYF
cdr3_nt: TGTGCCTGGAGCGTCACTAACCCAGTAGAAGGCGAGCAGTACTTC

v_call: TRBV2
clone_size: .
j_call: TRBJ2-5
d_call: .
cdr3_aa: CASSPDGNQETQYF
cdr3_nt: TGTGCCAGCAGTCCCGACGGAAACCAAGAGACCCAGTACTTC

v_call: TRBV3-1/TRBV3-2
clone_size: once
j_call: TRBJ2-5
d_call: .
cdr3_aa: CASSNRAARTQYF
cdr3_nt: TGTGCCAGCAGCAACCGGGCCGCAAGGACCCAGTACTTC

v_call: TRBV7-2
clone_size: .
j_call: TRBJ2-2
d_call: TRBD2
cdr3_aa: CASRIAGGNTGELFF
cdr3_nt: TGTGCCAGCAGAATAGCGGGAGGTAACACCGGGGAGCTGTTTTTT

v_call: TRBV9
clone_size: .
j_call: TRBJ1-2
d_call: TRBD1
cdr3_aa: CASSGAGQGLGGYTF
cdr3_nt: TGTGCCAGCAGCGGGGCGGGACAGGGTCTTGGTGGCTACACCTTC

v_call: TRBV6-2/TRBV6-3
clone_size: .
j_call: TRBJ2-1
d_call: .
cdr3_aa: CASSNLADSYNEQFF
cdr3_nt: TGTGCCAGCAGTAACTTAGCTGACTCCTACAATGAGCAGTTCTTC

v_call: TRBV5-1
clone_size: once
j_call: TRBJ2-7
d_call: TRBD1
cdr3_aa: CASSEGTGGNEQYF
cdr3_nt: TGCGCCAGCAGCGAAGGGACAGGGGGTAACGAGCAGTACTTC

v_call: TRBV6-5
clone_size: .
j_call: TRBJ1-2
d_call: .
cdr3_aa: CASNSPGTNYGYTF
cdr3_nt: TGTGCCAGCAATAGCCCGGGGACTAACTATGGCTACACCTTC

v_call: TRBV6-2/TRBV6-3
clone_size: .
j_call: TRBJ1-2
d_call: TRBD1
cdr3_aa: CASSWGTAHYGYTF
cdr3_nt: TGTGCCAGCAGTTGGGGGACAGCCCACTATGGCTACACCTTC

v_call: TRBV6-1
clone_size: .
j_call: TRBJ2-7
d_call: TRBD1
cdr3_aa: CASSKQGEWEQYF
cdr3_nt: TGTGCCAGCAGTAAACAGGGGGAGTGGGAGCAGTACTTC

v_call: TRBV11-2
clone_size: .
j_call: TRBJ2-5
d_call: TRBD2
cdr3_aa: CASSFITSGSTETQYF
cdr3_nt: TGTGCCAGCAGCTTTATAACTAGCGGGAGTACGGAGACCCAGTACTTC

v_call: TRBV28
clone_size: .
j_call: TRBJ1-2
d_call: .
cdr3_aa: CASSFRGGYTF
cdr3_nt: TGTGCCAGCAGTTTCAGGGGTGGCTACACCTTC

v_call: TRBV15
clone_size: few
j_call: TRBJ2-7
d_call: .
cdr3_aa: CATSRDPGAGGRGVGEQYF
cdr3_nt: TGTGCCACCAGCAGAGATCCCGGGGCAGGGGGGCGTGGGGTGGGCGAGCAGTACTTC

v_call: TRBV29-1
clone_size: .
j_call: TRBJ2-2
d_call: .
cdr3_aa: CSARNTGELFF
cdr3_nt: TGCAGCGCAAGGAACACCGGGGAGCTGTTTTTT

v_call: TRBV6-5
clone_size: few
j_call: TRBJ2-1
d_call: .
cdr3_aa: CASIKGNEQFF
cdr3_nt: TGTGCCAGCATAAAGGGGAATGAGCAGTTCTTC

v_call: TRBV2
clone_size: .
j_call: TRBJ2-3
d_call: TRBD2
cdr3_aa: CASSDSLAGGPDTQYF
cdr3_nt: TGTGCCAGCAGCGACTCACTAGCGGGAGGGCCAGATACGCAGTATTTT

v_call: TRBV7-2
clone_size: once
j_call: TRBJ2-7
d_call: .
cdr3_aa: CASSLAGYAYEQYF
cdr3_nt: TGTGCCAGCAGCTTAGCGGGATACGCCTACGAGCAGTACTTC

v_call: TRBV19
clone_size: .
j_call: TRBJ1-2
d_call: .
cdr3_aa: CASIGRGIYGYTF
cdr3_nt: TGTGCCAGTATTGGGAGAGGTATCTATGGCTACACCTTC

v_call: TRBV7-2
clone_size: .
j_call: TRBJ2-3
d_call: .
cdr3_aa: CASSKTNTQYF
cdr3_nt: TGTGCCAGCAGCAAGACGAATACGCAGTATTTT

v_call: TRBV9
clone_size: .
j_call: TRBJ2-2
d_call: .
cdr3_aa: CASSVGGTGELFF
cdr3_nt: TGTGCCAGCAGCGTAGGCGGTACCGGGGAGCTGTTTTTT

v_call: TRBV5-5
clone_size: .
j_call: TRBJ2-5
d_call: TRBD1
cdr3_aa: CASSFGQGEHQETQYF
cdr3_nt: TGTGCCAGCAGCTTCGGACAGGGGGAGCACCAAGAGACCCAGTACTTC

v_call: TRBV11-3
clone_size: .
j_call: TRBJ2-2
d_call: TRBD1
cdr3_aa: CASSVNKQGKNTGELFF
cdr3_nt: TGTGCCAGCAGCGTAAATAAACAGGGGAAGAACACCGGGGAGCTGTTTTTT

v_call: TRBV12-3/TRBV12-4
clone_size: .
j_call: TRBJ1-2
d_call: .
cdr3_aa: CASSLIQGGGYTF
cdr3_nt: TGTGCCAGCAGTTTAATACAGGGTGGGGGCTACACCTTC

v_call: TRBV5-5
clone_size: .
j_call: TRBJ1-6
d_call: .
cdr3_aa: CASSLGPQDNSPLHF
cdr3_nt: TGTGCCAGCAGCTTGGGTCCCCAGGATAATTCACCCCTCCACTTT

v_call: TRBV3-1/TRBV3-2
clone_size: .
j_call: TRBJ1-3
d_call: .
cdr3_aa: CASSQGNTIYF
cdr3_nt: TGTGCCAGCAGCCAGGGAAACACCATATATTTT

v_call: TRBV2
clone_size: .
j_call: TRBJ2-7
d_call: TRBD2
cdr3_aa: CASSDRGTSGVIQYF
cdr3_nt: TGTGCCAGCAGTGACCGGGGGACTAGCGGGGTCATACAGTACTTC

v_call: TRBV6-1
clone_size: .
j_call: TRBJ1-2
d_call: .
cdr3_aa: CASSEGGSKNYGYTF
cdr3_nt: TGTGCCAGCAGTGAGGGTGGATCAAAGAACTATGGCTACACCTTC

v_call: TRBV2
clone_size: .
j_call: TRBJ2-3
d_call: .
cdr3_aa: CASKGQISTDTQYF
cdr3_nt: TGTGCCAGCAAAGGACAGATTAGCACAGATACGCAGTATTTT

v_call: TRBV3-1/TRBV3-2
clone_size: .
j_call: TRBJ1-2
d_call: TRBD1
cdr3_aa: CASSKDRGTFAGYTF
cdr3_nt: TGTGCCAGCAGCAAGGACAGGGGCACATTCGCTGGCTACACCTTC

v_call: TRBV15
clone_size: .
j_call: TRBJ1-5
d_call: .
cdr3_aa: CATSRDTGQPQHF
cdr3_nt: TGTGCCACCAGCAGAGATACGGGGCAGCCCCAGCATTTT

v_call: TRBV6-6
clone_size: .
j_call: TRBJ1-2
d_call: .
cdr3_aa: CASRNLRQLVRYGYTF
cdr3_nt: TGTGCCAGTAGAAATCTTAGGCAACTCGTGAGGTATGGCTACACCTTC